This entry features one TCR beta chain sequence. Indicated time point: peripheral blood 6 weeks after treatment start. The sample originates from a study of PD-L1 blockade in urothelial cancer. Assay used: immunoSEQ multiplex PCR; TCRdb lists only in-frame clones, some missing. Of approximately 50,000 clones listed, more than 75% are singletons. The CDR3 covers 15 residues. V gave up 4 bases and J gave up 4 bases, with 17 bases separating them. CDR1 SEHNR and CDR2 FQNEAQ come from the germline V gene (reference sequence). The receptor was isolated from a man in his 60s with urothelial cancer. V is TRBV7-9 and J is TRBJ2-7, with a tentative D call TRBD2 (6 bases). The material was PBMCs, obtained around atezolizumab (anti-PD-L1) treatment. CDR3 in amino acids: CASSSGRQRAYEQYF. The CDR3 DNA follows: TGTGCCAGCAGCTCCGGGAGACAAAGGGCTTACGAGCAGTACTTC.